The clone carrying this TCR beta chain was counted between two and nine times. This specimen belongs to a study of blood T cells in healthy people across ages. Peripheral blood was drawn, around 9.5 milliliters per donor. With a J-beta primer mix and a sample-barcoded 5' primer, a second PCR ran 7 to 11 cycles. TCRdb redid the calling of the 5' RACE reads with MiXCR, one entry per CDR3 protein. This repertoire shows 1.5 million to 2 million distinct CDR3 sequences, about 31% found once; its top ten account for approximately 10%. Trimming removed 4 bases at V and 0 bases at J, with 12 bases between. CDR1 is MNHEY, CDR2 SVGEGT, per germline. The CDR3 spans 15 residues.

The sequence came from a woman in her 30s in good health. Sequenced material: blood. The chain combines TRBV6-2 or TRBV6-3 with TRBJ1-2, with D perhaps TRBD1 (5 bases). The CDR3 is CASSSSTAANYGYTF. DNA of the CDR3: TGTGCCAGCAGTTCCTCGACAGCCGCTAACTATGGCTACACCTTC.